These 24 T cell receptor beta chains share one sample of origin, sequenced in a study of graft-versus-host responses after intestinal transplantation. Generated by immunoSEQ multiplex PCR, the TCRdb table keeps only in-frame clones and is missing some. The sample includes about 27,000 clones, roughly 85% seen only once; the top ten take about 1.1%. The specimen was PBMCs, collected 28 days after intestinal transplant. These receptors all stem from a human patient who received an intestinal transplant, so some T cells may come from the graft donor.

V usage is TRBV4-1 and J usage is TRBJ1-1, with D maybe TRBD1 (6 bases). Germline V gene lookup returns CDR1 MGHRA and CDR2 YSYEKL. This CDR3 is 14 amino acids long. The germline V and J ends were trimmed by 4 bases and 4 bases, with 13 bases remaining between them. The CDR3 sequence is CASSLPGEITEAFF. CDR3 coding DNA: TGCGCCAGCAGCCTCCCAGGGGAGATCACTGAAGCTTTCTTT.

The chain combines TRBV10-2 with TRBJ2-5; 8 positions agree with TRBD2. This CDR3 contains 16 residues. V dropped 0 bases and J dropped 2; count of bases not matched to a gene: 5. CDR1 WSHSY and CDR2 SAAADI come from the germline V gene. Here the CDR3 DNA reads TGCGCCAGCAGTGAGTCTGTAGCGGGATGGCAAGAGACCCAGTACTTC. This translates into CASSESVAGWQETQYF.

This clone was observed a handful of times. CDR3 DNA sequence: TGTGCCAGCTCACCAGGGTACGAGCAGTACTTC. As protein: CASSPGYEQYF. The genes are TRBV18 and TRBJ2-7; D unresolved. The CDR3 extends over 11 amino acids. Looked up from germline, CDR1 is KGHSH and CDR2 is LQKENI. V was clipped by 2 bases and J by 4 bases, with 3 bases between them.

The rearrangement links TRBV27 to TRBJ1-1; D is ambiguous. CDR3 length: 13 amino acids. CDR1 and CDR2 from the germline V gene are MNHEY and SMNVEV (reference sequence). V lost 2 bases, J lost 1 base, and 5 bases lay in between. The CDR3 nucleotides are TGTGCCAGCAGTTTAGGGTCGAACACTGAAGCTTTCTTT. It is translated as CASSLGSNTEAFF.

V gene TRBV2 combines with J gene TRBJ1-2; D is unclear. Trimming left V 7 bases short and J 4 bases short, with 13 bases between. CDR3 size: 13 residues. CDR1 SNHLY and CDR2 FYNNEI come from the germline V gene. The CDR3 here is CASIVILSYGYTF. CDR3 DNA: TGTGCCAGCATAGTAATACTGAGCTATGGCTACACCTTC.

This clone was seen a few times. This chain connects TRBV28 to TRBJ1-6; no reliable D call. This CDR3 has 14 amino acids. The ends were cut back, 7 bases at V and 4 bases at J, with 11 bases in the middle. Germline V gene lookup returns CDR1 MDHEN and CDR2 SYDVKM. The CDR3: CASIGVRYNSPLHF. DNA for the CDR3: TGTGCCAGCATCGGAGTCCGTTATAATTCACCCCTCCACTTT.

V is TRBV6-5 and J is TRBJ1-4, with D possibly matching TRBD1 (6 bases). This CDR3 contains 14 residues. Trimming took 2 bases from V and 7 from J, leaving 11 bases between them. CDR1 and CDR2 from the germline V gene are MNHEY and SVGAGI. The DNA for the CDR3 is TGTGCCAGCAGTTACGGGGGGCTCCGTGAAAAACTGTTTTTT. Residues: CASSYGGLREKLFF.

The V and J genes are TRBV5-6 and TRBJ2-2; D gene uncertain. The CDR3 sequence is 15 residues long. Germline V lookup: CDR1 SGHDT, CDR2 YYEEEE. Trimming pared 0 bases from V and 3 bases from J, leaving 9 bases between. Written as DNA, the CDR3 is TGTGCCAGCAGCTTGGTTACGTCGTACACCGGGGAGCTGTTTTTT. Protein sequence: CASSLVTSYTGELFF.

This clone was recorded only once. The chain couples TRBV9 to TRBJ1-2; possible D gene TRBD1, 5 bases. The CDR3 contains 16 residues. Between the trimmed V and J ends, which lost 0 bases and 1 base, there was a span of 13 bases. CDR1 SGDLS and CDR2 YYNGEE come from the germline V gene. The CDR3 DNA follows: TGTGCCAGCAGCGTAGGGGGGACGGCGGTTAACTATGGCTACACCTTC. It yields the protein CASSVGGTAVNYGYTF.

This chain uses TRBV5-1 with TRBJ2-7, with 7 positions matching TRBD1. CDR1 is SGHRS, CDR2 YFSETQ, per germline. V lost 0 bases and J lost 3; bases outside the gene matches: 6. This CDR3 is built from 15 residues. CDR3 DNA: TGCGCCAGCAGCTTGGCTGGGACAGTAGGCTACGAGCAGTACTTC. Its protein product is CASSLAGTVGYEQYF.

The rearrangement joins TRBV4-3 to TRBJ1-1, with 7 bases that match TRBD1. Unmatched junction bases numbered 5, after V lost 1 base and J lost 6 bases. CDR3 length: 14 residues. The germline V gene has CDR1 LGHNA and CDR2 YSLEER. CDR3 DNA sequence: TGCGCCAGCAGCCAAGGGACAGGTTCTTCTGAAGCTTTCTTT. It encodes CASSQGTGSSEAFF.

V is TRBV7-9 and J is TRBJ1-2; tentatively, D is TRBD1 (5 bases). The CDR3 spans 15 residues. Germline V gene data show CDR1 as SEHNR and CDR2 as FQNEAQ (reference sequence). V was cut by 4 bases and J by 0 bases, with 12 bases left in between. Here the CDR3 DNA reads TGTGCCAGCAGCTCGTCAGGGTCGCCTAACTATGGCTACACCTTC. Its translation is CASSSSGSPNYGYTF.

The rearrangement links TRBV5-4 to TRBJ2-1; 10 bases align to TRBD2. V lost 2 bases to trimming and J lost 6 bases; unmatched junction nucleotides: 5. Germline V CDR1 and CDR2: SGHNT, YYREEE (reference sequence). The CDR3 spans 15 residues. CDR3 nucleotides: TGTGCCAGCAGCTTCAAGGGGACTAGCGCCAATGAGCAGTTCTTC. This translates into CASSFKGTSANEQFF.

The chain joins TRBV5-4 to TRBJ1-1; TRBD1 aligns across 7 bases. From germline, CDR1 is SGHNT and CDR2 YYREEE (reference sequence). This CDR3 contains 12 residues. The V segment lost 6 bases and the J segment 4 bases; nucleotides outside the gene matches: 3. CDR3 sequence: CASTSGGTEAFF. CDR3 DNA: TGTGCCAGCACCTCAGGGGGCACTGAAGCTTTCTTT.

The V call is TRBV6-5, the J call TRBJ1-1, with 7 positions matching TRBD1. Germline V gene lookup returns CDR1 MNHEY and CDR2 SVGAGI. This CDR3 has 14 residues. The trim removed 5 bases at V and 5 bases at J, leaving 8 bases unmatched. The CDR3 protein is CASSRDSIRTEAFF. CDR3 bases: TGTGCCAGCAGTCGGGACAGTATAAGGACTGAAGCTTTCTTT.

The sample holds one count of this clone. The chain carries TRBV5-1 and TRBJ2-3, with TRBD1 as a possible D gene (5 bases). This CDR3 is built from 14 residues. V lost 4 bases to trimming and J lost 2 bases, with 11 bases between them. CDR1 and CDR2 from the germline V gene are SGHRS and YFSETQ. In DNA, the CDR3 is TGCGCCAGCAGCCCCCAGACAGTCACAGATACGCAGTATTTT. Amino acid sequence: CASSPQTVTDTQYF.

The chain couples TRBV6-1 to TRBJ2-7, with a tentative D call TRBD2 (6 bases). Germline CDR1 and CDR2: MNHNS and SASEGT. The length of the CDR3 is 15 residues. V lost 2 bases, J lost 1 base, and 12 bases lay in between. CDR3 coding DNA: TGTGCCAGCAGTGAAAGGGCAGGAGGGTCCTACGAGCAGTACTTC. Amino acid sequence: CASSERAGGSYEQYF.

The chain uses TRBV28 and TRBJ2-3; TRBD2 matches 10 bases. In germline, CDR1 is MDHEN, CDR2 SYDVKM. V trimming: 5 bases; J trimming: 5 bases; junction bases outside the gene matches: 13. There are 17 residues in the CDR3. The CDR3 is CASSSRGLAASIDTQYF. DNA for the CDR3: TGTGCCAGCAGTAGCCGAGGACTAGCGGCGTCGATAGATACGCAGTATTTT. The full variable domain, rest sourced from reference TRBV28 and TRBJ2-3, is DVKVTQSSRYLVKRTGEKVFLECVQDMDHENMFWYRQDPGLGLRLIYFSYDVKMKEKGDIPEGYSVSREKKERFSLILESASTNQTSMYLCASSSRGLAASIDTQYFGPGTRLTVL.

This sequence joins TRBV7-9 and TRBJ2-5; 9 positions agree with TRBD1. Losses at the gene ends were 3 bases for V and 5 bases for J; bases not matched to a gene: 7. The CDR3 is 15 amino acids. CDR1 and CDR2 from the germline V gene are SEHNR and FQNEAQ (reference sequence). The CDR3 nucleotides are TGTGCCAGCAGCTTGGGGGACAGGGTTTATGAGACCCAGTACTTC. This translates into CASSLGDRVYETQYF.

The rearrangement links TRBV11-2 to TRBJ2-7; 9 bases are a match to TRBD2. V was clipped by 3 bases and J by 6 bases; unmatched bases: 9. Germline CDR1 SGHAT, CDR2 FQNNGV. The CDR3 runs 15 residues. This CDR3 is CASSFMAGGQAEQYF. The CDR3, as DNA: TGTGCCAGCAGCTTCATGGCGGGAGGGCAGGCCGAGCAGTACTTC.

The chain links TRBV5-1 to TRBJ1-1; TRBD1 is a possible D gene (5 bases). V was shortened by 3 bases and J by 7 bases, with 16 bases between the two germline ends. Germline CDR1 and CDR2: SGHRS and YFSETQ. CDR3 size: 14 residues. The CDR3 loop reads CASSWVRPTVEAFF. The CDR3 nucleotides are TGCGCCAGCAGCTGGGTCAGGCCGACAGTTGAAGCTTTCTTT.

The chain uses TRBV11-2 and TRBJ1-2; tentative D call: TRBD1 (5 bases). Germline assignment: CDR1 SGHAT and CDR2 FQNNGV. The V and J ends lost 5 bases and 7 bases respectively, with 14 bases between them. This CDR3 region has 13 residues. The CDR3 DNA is TGTGCCAGCAGCCCCGGGACGGCCCTTGGCTACACCTTC. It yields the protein CASSPGTALGYTF.

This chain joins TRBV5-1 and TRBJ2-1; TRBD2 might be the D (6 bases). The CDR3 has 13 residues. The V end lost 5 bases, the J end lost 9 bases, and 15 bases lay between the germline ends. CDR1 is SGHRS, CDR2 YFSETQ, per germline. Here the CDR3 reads CASSQSSVREQFF. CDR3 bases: TGCGCCAGCAGTCAATCTAGCGTTCGTGAGCAGTTCTTC.

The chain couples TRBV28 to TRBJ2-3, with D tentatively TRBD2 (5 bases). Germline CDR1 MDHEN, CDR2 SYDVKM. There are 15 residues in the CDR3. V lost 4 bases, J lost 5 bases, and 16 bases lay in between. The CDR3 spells CASSSSDSRGDTQYF. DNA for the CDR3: TGTGCCAGCAGTTCATCGGACTCCCGGGGAGATACGCAGTATTTT.